This T cell receptor beta chain was captured by sequencing in a study of T cell repertoires in cytomegalovirus infection. Turning to the study itself: TCR beta signatures that were public indicated CMV infection and matching HLA type.

A note on this clonotype: Its antigen is undetermined.

J was trimmed by 0 bases and V by 7 bases; bases with no gene match: 10. This CDR3 has 16 amino acids. Per the germline V gene, CDR1 is SQVTM and CDR2 is ANQGSEA. General observations from the study: The study found HLA-C-restricted CMV-specific TCR beta clonotypes dominating the ex vivo response.

MiXCR, run by TCRdb on the reads, gives a single entry per CDR3 protein. The sample comprises around 170,000 distinct CDR3 sequences, 13% to 15% of which are singletons, and over 20% rests with the top ten. What was sequenced was PBMCs. The chain employs TRBV29-1 and TRBJ1-2; 11 nucleotides match TRBD1. The origin of this receptor is a human donor in good health (CMV status not recorded). Some clones in this sample may be carry-over from other donors' samples. DNA for the CDR3: TGCAGCGCTGGGGGGACAGGGGGACTTTCTAACTATGGCTACACCTTC. Its protein product is CSAGGTGGLSNYGYTF.